The entry below gives a single TCR beta chain sequence along with its context. Its antigen remains unidentified. CDR3 length: 14 residues. CDR1 is MDHEN and CDR2 is SYDVKM in the germline V gene. V was trimmed by 6 bases and J by 6 bases, leaving 15 bases between them. This sample stems from a study of cytomegalovirus exposure and HLA in healthy donors. Overall study findings and caveats: One cluster of highly shared sequence variants probably arose as a sequencing artifact.

A multiplex PCR was run with 60 Vbeta primers and 13 Jbeta primers. Using immunoSEQ multiplex PCR, the repertoire was profiled, and TCRdb retains in-frame clones only, with some absent. The table has roughly 100,000 clones, around 80% seen once. The sequenced material came from PBMCs. This sequence was found in a woman between 45 and 65 years old in good health and CMV-seropositive. This chain links TRBV28 with TRBJ1-5; possibly TRBD1 for D (5 bases). The CDR3 DNA reads TGTGCCAGCAGCCCTGGGGGGGTGGGTCAGCCCCAGCATTTT. Translated: CASSPGGVGQPQHF.